The 4 T cell receptor beta chains below were found in one sample sequenced in a study of blood T cell repertoires in COVID-19. The assay was immunoSEQ multiplex PCR, and TCRdb's table has in-frame clones only and misses some. The sample records 250,000 to 300,000 clones, approximately 90% being singletons. Sequencing was performed on peripheral blood. Source of these receptors: a woman between 50 and 59 years old with COVID-19, enrolled during active disease.

The gene calls are TRBV6-5 and TRBJ1-1; the D gene is possibly TRBD1 (5 bases). In germline, CDR1 is MNHEY, CDR2 SVGAGI. The CDR3 totals 12 residues. The V end lost 2 bases, the J end lost 12 bases, and 13 bases lay between the germline ends. CDR3 protein: CASSYQGRVSFF. In DNA form, the CDR3 reads TGTGCCAGCAGTTACCAGGGTAGGGTTTCTTTCTTT.

V usage is TRBV3-1 (or the pseudogene TRBV3-2) and J usage is TRBJ2-1, with 10 bases lining up with TRBD2. The CDR3 is 16 amino acids. The germline V gene has CDR1 LGHDT and CDR2 YNNKEL (reference sequence). V dropped 1 base and J dropped 3; count of bases not matched to a gene: 3. CDR3 DNA sequence: TGTGCCAGCAGCCAAGTCTCTAGCGGGGGCTACAATGAGCAGTTCTTC. Its protein is CASSQVSSGGYNEQFF.

The V call is TRBV11-2, the J call TRBJ2-1, with a tentative D call TRBD2 (6 bases). Germline-derived CDR1 and CDR2 are SGHAT and FQNNGV. The CDR3 loop spans 15 amino acids. V gave up 1 base and J gave up 6 bases, with 13 bases separating them. In DNA, the CDR3 is TGTGCCAGCAGCTTAGGGGTCCGGGAGTCCAATGAGCAGTTCTTC. The encoded protein is CASSLGVRESNEQFF.

The chain recombines TRBV4-1 with TRBJ1-1; 7 positions match TRBD1. CDR1 is MGHRA, CDR2 YSYEKL, per germline. The CDR3 consists of 17 residues. Trimming cost V 1 base and J 0 bases; bases outside gene matches: 8. CDR3 residues: CASSQGPTGLLNTEAFF. The CDR3 DNA follows: TGCGCCAGCAGCCAAGGGCCGACAGGGCTTTTGAACACTGAAGCTTTCTTT.